This T cell receptor (beta chain) was found in a study of blood T cells in healthy people across ages. The V end lost 3 bases, the J end lost 6 bases, and 14 bases lay between the germline ends. This CDR3 has 14 amino acids. This clonotype was counted ten times or more. Together with a sample-barcoded 5' primer, a J-beta primer mix was included in a second PCR lasting roughly 7 to 11 cycles. TCRdb called the 5' RACE reads again in MiXCR, with one record for every CDR3 protein. The data contain 1.5 million to 2 million distinct CDR3 sequences, roughly 30% of them seen just once; the ten biggest clones take up 7.7%.

The sequencing input was blood. This clonotype was obtained from a woman aged 25 to 39 in good health. The chain employs TRBV12-3 or TRBV12-4 and TRBJ2-5; weak D call: TRBD2 (5 bases). DNA of the CDR3: TGTGCCAGCAGTTTCATCCCTAGCAGTAAGACCCAGTACTTC. It translates to CASSFIPSSKTQYF.